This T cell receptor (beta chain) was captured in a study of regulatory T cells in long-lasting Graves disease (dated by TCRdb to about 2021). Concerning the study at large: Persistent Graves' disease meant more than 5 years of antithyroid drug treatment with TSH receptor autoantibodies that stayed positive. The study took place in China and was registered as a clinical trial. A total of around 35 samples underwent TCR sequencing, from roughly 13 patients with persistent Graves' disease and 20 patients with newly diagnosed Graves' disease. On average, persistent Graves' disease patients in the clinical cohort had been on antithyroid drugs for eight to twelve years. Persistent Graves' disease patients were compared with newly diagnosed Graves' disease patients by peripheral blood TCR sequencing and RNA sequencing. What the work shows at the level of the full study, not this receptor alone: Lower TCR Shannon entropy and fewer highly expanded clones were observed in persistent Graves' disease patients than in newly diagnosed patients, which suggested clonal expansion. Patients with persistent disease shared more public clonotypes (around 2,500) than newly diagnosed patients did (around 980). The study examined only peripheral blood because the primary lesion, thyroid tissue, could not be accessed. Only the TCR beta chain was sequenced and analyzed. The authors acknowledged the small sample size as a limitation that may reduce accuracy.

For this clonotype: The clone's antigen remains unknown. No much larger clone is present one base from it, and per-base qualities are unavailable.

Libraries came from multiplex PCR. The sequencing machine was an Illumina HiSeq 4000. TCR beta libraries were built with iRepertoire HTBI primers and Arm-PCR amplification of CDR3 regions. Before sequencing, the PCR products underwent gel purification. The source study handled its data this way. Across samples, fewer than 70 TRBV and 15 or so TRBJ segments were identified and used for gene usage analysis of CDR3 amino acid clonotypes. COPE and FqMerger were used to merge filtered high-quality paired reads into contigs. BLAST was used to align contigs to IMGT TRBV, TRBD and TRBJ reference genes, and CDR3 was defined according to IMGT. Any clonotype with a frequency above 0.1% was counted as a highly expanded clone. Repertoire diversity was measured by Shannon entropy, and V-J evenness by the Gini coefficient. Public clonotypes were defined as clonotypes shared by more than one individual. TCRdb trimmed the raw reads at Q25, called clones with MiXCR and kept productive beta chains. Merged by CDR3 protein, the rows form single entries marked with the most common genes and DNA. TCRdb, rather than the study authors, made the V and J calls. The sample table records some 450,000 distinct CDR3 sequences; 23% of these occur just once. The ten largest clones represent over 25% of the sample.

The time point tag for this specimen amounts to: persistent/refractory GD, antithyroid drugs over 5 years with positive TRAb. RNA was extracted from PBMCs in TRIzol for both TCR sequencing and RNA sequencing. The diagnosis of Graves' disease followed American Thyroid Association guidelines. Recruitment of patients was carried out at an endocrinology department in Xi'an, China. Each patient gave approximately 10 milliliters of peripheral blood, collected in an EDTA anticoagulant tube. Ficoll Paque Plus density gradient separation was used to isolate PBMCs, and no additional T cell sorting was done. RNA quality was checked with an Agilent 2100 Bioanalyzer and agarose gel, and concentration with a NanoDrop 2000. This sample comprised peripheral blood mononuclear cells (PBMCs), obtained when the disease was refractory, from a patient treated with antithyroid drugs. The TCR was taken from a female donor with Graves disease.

The DNA is TGTGCCAGCAGCTTAGACACGAGGACTAGCGGAAACTACGAGCAGTACTTC. This translates into CASSLDTRTSGNYEQYF. The V and J genes are TRBV7-8 and TRBJ2-7, with 10 middle bases fitting TRBD2. The germline V gene supplies CDR1 SGHVS and CDR2 FQNEAQ. V trim: 1 base; J trim: 3 bases; unmatched bases: 9. CDR3 length: 17 amino acids, cysteine to phenylalanine. Kept here is only the CDR3 DNA, which spans 51 bases and is read in frame from base 1. The full variable domain, with segments outside the CDR3 supplied by the reference TRBV7-8 and TRBJ2-7 proteins, appears as GAGVSQSPRYKVAKRGQDVALRCDPISGHVSLFWYQQALGQGPEFLTYFQNEAQLDKSGLPSDRFFAERPEGSVSTLKIQRTQQEDSAVYLCASSLDTRTSGNYEQYFGPGTRLTVT.